This T cell receptor beta chain came from a study of low-dose radiotherapy and immunotherapy resistance in tumors. Turning to the study itself: Aspirin was taken orally by patients at 300 mg daily for four cycles from cycle 1 day 1.

This clonotype was counted at least ten times. As for time point: before trial treatment. Patients eligible had advanced solid tumors without tumor-infiltrating lymphocytes. Alpha and beta chains were covered, as first-strand cDNA relied on TRAV- and TRBV-specific primers. TCRs were put through 20 to 25 PCR cycles of amplification with Phusion. A constant-region primer and the V-primer adapter served as the primer pair. In TCRdb, the reads were re-called with MiXCR into one record per CDR3 protein. The table lists tens of thousands of distinct CDR3 sequences, around 17% of them singletons, with about 2.8% in the top ten. V lost 5 bases and J lost 3; bases outside the gene matches: 5. Per the germline V gene, CDR1 is ENHRY and CDR2 is SYGVKD. The CDR3 is 14 residues long.

The sequencing here drew on PBMCs, taken before treatment. J is TRBJ1-1 and V is TRBV10-3; 8 bases fit TRBD1. This clonotype was obtained from a male donor with prostate cancer. DNA of the CDR3: TGTGCCATCAGTTTAGGACAGGGATACACTGAAGCTTTCTTT. Translation gives CAISLGQGYTEAFF.